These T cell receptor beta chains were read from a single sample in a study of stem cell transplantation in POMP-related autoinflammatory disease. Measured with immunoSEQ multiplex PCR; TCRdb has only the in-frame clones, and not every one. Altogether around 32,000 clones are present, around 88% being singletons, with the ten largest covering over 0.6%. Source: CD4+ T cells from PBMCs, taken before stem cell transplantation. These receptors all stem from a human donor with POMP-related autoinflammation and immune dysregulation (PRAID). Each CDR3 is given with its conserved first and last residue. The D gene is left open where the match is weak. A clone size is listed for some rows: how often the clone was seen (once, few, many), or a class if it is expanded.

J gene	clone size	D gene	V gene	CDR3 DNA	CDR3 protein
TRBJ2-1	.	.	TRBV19	TGTGCCAGTAGTATGCGGGAAGAGCAGTTCTTC	CASSMREEQFF
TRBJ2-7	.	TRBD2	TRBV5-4	TGTGCCAGCAGCTTGGGGACTAGCTCCGAGCAGTACTTC	CASSLGTSSEQYF
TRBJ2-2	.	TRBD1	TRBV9	TGTGCCAGCAGCGTTGGGACAGGGCCAACCGGGGAGCTGTTTTTT	CASSVGTGPTGELFF
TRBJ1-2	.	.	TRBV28	TGTGCCAGCAGTTTACGGGGGAACTATGGCTACACCTTC	CASSLRGNYGYTF
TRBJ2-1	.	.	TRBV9	TGTGCCAGCAGCGTAGCAGATGAGCAGTTCTTC	CASSVADEQFF
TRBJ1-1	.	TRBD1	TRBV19	TGTGCCAGTAGTATAGGACAGGGTGGGACTGAAGCTTTCTTT	CASSIGQGGTEAFF
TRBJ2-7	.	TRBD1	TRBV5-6	TGTGCCAGCAGCCTCCCGGGACAGACTTACGAGCAGTACTTC	CASSLPGQTYEQYF
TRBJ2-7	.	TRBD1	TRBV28	TGTGCCAGCAGCCTGACAGGGGGCGAATACGAGCAGTACTTC	CASSLTGGEYEQYF
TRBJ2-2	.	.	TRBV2	TGTGCCAGGATGACAGGGAACACCGGGGAGCTGTTTTTT	CARMTGNTGELFF
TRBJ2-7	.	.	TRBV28	TGTGCCAGCAGTTACTCCGGGCCCTACGAGCAGTACTTC	CASSYSGPYEQYF
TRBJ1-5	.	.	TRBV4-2	TGTGCCAGCAGCCAGGGGAGGAATCAGCCCCAGCATTTT	CASSQGRNQPQHF
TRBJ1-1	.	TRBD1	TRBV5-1	TGCGCCAGCAGCGCGTACAGGGGCCTTGGGACTGAAGCTTTCTTT	CASSAYRGLGTEAFF
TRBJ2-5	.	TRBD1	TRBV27	TGTGCCAGCAGTCCCGACAGGGGGCGGGGAGAGACCCAGTACTTC	CASSPDRGRGETQYF
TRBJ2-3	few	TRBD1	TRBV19	TGTGCCAGTAGTCCCACAGGGGTAACAGATACGCAGTATTTT	CASSPTGVTDTQYF
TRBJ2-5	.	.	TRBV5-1	TGCGCCAGCAGCAAGCCAGGGTACCAAGAGACCCAGTACTTC	CASSKPGYQETQYF
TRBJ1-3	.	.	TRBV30	TGTGCCTGGAGTAGGGGGGCTCTCTCTGGAAACACCATATATTTT	CAWSRGALSGNTIYF
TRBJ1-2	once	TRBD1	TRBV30	TGTGCCTGGAGTGTACAGGGGGCAAATGGCTACACCTTC	CAWSVQGANGYTF
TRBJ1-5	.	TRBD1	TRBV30	TGTGCCTGGAGTGTACGGGGGACAGGGAGCAATCAGCCCCAGCATTTT	CAWSVRGTGSNQPQHF
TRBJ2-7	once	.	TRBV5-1	TGCGCCAGCAGCTTGGAGGCATTCTCCTACGAGCAGTACTTC	CASSLEAFSYEQYF
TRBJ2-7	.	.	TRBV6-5	TGTGCCAGCAGTTATAACTACGAGCAGTACTTC	CASSYNYEQYF
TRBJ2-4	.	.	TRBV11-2	TGTGCCAGCAGCTTATCCGGGCAACAAGCCAAAAACATTCAGTACTTC	CASSLSGQQAKNIQYF
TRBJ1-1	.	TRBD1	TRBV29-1	TGCAGCGTTGAGGGGACAGGGGGCGAGAACACTGAAGCTTTCTTT	CSVEGTGGENTEAFF
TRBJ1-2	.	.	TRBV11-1	TGTGCCAGCAGCTTGCGTCGGTTTTCGGTCGTAGAGGCTAACTATGGCTACACCTTC	CASSLRRFSVVEANYGYTF
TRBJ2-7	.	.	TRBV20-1	TGCAGTGCCAGGGGAGACGACGAGCAGTACTTC	CSARGDDEQYF
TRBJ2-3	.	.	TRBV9	TGTGCCAGCAGCGCCGGGACCATCACAGATACGCAGTATTTT	CASSAGTITDTQYF
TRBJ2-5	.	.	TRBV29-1	TGCAGCGTACGCGGACGGGTCCAAGAGACCCAGTACTTC	CSVRGRVQETQYF
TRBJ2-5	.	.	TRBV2	TGTGCCAGCAGACGGGACCTACGTCAGACCCAGTACTTC	CASRRDLRQTQYF
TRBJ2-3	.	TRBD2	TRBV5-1	TGCGCCAGCAGCCGCCCAAGCGGGGGGGCAGAAGATACGCAGTATTTT	CASSRPSGGAEDTQYF
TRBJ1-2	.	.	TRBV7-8	TGTGCCAGCAGCCTCCGATCAGGGTCCACCGCATTCTATGGCTACACCTTC	CASSLRSGSTAFYGYTF
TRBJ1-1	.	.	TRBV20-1	TGCAGTGCTAAGGGACATTTGGCGGCTTTCTTT	CSAKGHLAAFF
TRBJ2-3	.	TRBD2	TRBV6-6	TGTGCCAGCAGTTACGCCACTAGCGGGGGGGATACGCAGTATTTT	CASSYATSGGDTQYF
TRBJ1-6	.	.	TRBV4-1	TGCGCCAGCAGCCCTACAGGGTTAGTCAGTTCACCCCTCCACTTT	CASSPTGLVSSPLHF
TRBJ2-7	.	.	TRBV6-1	TGTGCCAGCAGTGAGCGAACGAGCGAGCAGTACTTC	CASSERTSEQYF
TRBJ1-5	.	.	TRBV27	TGTGCCAGAACTGACAGAAATCAGCCCCAGCATTTT	CARTDRNQPQHF
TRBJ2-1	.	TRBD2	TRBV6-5	TGTGCCAGCAGTTGGACTAGCGGGAGGGAGGAGAATGAGCAGTTCTTC	CASSWTSGREENEQFF
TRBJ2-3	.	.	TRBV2	TGTGCCAGCAGTGAAGTACTCCCCGGAACAGATACGCAGTATTTT	CASSEVLPGTDTQYF
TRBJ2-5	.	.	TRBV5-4	TGTGCCAGCACGAAGCTAGGAATAGGACAAGAGACCCAGTACTTC	CASTKLGIGQETQYF
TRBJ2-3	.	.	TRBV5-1	TGCGCCAGCAGCCCAGCGGGCCAGGGGGGCACAGATACGCAGTATTTT	CASSPAGQGGTDTQYF
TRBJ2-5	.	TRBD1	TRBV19	TGTGCCAGTAGTTTCGGACAGGGGCGGGGAGAGACCCAGTACTTC	CASSFGQGRGETQYF
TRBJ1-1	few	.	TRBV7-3	TGTGCCAGCAGCCCTCAGACGGGTCGGAACACTGAAGCTTTCTTT	CASSPQTGRNTEAFF
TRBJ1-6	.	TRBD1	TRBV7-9	TGTGCCAGCAGCCATCTAGCGGACAGGGAGAATTCACCCCTCCACTTT	CASSHLADRENSPLHF
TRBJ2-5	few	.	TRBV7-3	TGTGCCAGCAGCTTAACGAATAAGGACCATCCCAACTTC	CASSLTNKDHPNF
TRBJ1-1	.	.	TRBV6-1	TGTGCCAGCAGAATACAGTTAATGAACACTGAAGCTTTCTTT	CASRIQLMNTEAFF
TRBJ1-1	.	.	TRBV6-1	TGTGCCAGCAGTTGGGACGGTTCAATGAACACTGAAGCTTTCTTT	CASSWDGSMNTEAFF
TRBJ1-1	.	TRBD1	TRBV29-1	TGCAGCGTTTGGGACAGGGGAGGAAGCACTGAAGCTTTCTTT	CSVWDRGGSTEAFF
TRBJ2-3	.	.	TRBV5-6	TGTGCCAGCAGCCCTAGACCAGGGAGTGATACGCAGTATTTT	CASSPRPGSDTQYF
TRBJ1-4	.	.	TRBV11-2	TGTGCCAGCAGCTTAGTTAAGGGGGTCGGGGAAAAACTGTTTTTT	CASSLVKGVGEKLFF
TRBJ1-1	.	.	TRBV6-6	TGTGCCAGCAGTTACTCCCAGTCGAGAGGCGAAGCTTTCTTT	CASSYSQSRGEAFF
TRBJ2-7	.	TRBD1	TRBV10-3	TGTGCCATCAGTGGTACAGGGGGCGCGGGCGAGCAGTACTTC	CAISGTGGAGEQYF
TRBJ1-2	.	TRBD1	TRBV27	TGTGCCAGCAGTCCACACCGGGACAGGGGCATCGTGCATGGCTACACCTTC	CASSPHRDRGIVHGYTF
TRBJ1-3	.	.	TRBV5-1	TGCGCCAGCAGCTTGGAGGGGTCTGGAAACACCATATATTTT	CASSLEGSGNTIYF
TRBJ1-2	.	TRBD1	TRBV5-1	TGCGCCAGCAGCTTGCGGGTTACCGGACAGGGCTATGGCTACACCTTC	CASSLRVTGQGYGYTF
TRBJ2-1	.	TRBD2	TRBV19	TGTGCCAGTAGTCCCTATAGCGGGAGTGTCTACAATGAGCAGTTCTTC	CASSPYSGSVYNEQFF
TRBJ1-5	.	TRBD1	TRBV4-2	TGTGCCAGCAGCCAAGTTGGTCAGACAGGGCGGAATAGCAATCAGCCCCAGCATTTT	CASSQVGQTGRNSNQPQHF